This T cell receptor beta chain was recovered during a study of patients and donors after allogeneic stem cell transplantation. The CDR3 covers 14 residues. Trimming stripped 7 bases from V and 0 bases from J, with 12 bases between. Germline V gives CDR1 MDHEN, CDR2 SYDVKM. Using its own MiXCR run on the RT-PCR reads, TCRdb lists one record per CDR3 protein. The table has about 200,000 distinct CDR3 sequences, less than 45% seen once. This clonotype was counted between two and nine times. The sequencing sample was made of blood, either unsorted or a sorted T cell fraction (not recorded which). This TCR was recovered from a human donor who was either an allogeneic HSCT recipient or a stem cell or donor lymphocyte infusion donor (not recorded which). It is not recorded whose cells these are; they may come from a transplant donor. The chain has TRBV28 and TRBJ1-1; D gene uncertain. The CDR3 DNA sequence: TGTGCCAGCACCTTCTCAGGTATGAACACTGAAGCTTTCTTT. It codes for CASTFSGMNTEAFF.